This paragraph covers one TCR beta chain sequence. Researchers took RNA transcripts and amplified the TCR beta CDR3 regions from them. First-round RT-PCR with HTBI primers amplified the TCR CDR3 region. TCRdb fed the multiplex PCR reads into MiXCR, producing one record per CDR3 protein. Among around 440,000 distinct CDR3 sequences listed, approximately 14% were seen once. The data belong to a study of T cells in Graves' hyperthyroidism and ophthalmopathy. The germline CDR1 and CDR2 sequences are MNHEY and SMNVEV (reference sequence). V was shortened by 0 bases and J by 0 bases, with 7 bases between the two germline ends. The CDR3 totals 15 residues. If no ophthalmopathy progression occurred within 18 months, Graves' hyperthyroidism was stable. Newly diagnosed hyperthyroidism patients aged 18 to 65 years had disease lasting under 2 months. Uncontrolled infection, other autoimmune disease, pregnancy or lactation barred patients from enrollment.

The chain joins TRBV27 to TRBJ2-3; D is uncertain. Sequenced: blood. This TCR came from a woman younger than 35 with Graves' hyperthyroidism. CDR3: CASSLSLGSTDTQYF. The CDR3 DNA reads TGTGCCAGCAGTTTATCTCTGGGAAGCACAGATACGCAGTATTTT.